The following is a T cell receptor beta chain sequence with its context. The sequencing depth, 1 in 200,000 to 1 in 1 million T cells, was the target. Only in-frame clones appear in the TCRdb table, and some are missing; sequencing was by immunoSEQ multiplex PCR. The table includes approximately 46,000 clones, about 70% detected once. Germline CDR1 reads MNHNS; CDR2 reads SASEGT. After removal of 3 bases from V and 6 bases from J, the junction contained 3 bases not matched to a gene. The CDR3 runs 14 residues. The source of the sample is a study of cytotoxic CD8 clonotypes in ibrutinib-treated CLL. Study background: Investigators collected response samples after a median roughly 13 months of treatment, range 6 to 36.

The gene calls are TRBV6-1 and TRBJ2-7; 12 bases are a match to TRBD2. The clonotype originates from a human donor with chronic lymphocytic leukemia. The material was PBMCs, obtained after 12 months of ibrutinib treatment. CDR3 nucleotide sequence: TGTGCCAGCAGTGACACTAGCGGGAGGCCCGAGCAGTACTTC. It yields the protein CASSDTSGRPEQYF.